The rows below give T cell receptor beta chains drawn from one sample of a study of blood T cell repertoires in COVID-19. The repertoire was sequenced with immunoSEQ multiplex PCR; TCRdb's copy has only in-frame clones and lacks some. The sample has around 110,000 clones; under 85% are singletons. The specimen sequenced was peripheral blood. The receptor source for this set is a woman aged 55-70 years with acute or convalescent COVID-19. Both conserved end residues are part of each CDR3. D genes are given only for firm matches. Clone sizes are given selectively: once, few, many, or a class where the clone is expanded.

D: TRBD1
J: TRBJ2-7
size: few
V: TRBV5-6
CDR3: CASSPDRGEQYF
DNA: TGTGCCAGCAGCCCAGACAGGGGTGAGCAGTACTTC

D: -
J: TRBJ1-3
size: -
V: TRBV5-1
CDR3: CASSLGSSGNTIYF
DNA: TGCGCCAGCAGCTTGGGGAGCTCTGGAAACACCATATATTTT

D: TRBD2
J: TRBJ2-2
size: -
V: TRBV5-4
CDR3: CASSLMASGNTGELFF
DNA: TGTGCCAGCAGCTTGATGGCTAGCGGTAACACCGGGGAGCTGTTTTTT

D: -
J: TRBJ1-6
size: -
V: TRBV7-8
CDR3: CASSPRSNSPLHF
DNA: TGTGCCAGCAGCCCGAGATCGAATTCACCCCTCCACTTT

D: -
J: TRBJ2-1
size: -
V: TRBV7-3
CDR3: CASSQTLLQGNEQFF
DNA: TGTGCCAGCAGCCAAACACTTCTACAGGGCAATGAGCAGTTCTTC

D: -
J: TRBJ1-6
size: -
V: TRBV19
CDR3: CASRVQVPYNSPLHF
DNA: TGTGCCAGTAGGGTACAGGTCCCGTATAATTCACCCCTCCACTTT

D: TRBD2
J: TRBJ2-1
size: -
V: TRBV5-4
CDR3: CASSLGGGSSYNEQFF
DNA: TGTGCCAGCAGCTTGGGAGGCGGGAGCTCCTACAATGAGCAGTTCTTC

D: TRBD1
J: TRBJ1-1
size: -
V: TRBV19
CDR3: CATANRGQNTEAFF
DNA: TGTGCCACTGCCAACAGGGGGCAGAACACTGAAGCTTTCTTT

D: TRBD1
J: TRBJ1-3
size: once
V: TRBV19
CDR3: CASRSPGTARSGNTIYF
DNA: TGTGCCAGTAGGTCCCCAGGGACAGCTCGCTCTGGAAACACCATATATTTT

D: -
J: TRBJ2-1
size: -
V: TRBV3-1/TRBV3-2
CDR3: CASSHGGEQFF
DNA: TGTGCCAGCAGCCACGGGGGTGAGCAGTTCTTC

D: -
J: TRBJ1-2
size: -
V: TRBV6-1
CDR3: CASSETGPYGYTF
DNA: TGTGCCAGCAGTGAAACGGGTCCCTATGGCTACACCTTC

D: -
J: TRBJ1-5
size: -
V: TRBV19
CDR3: CASSPQYQPQHF
DNA: TGTGCCAGTAGTCCTCAGTATCAGCCCCAGCATTTT

D: -
J: TRBJ1-3
size: -
V: TRBV9
CDR3: CASSVRSGSSGNTIYF
DNA: TGTGCCAGCAGCGTACGGTCAGGAAGCTCTGGAAACACCATATATTTT

D: TRBD2
J: TRBJ2-1
size: -
V: TRBV29-1
CDR3: CSGGPRLALRHNEQFF
DNA: TGCAGCGGTGGCCCAAGACTAGCGCTACGTCACAATGAGCAGTTCTTC

D: -
J: TRBJ2-1
size: few
V: TRBV4-2
CDR3: CASSQGGGASYNEQFF
DNA: TGTGCCAGCAGCCAAGGCGGTGGGGCCTCCTACAATGAGCAGTTCTTC

D: TRBD2
J: TRBJ2-1
size: -
V: TRBV5-1
CDR3: CASSKSGRAGNEQFF
DNA: TGCGCCAGCAGCAAAAGCGGGAGGGCTGGCAATGAGCAGTTCTTC

D: -
J: TRBJ1-2
size: -
V: TRBV15
CDR3: CATSRRTDDYGYTF
DNA: TGTGCCACCAGCAGACGGACTGACGACTATGGCTACACCTTC

D: TRBD1
J: TRBJ1-4
size: -
V: TRBV30
CDR3: CAWSYEDRVGEKLFF
DNA: TGTGCCTGGAGTTACGAGGACAGGGTAGGAGAAAAACTGTTTTTT

D: -
J: TRBJ1-3
size: -
V: TRBV6-5
CDR3: CASSSTGDPGNTIYF
DNA: TGTGCCAGCAGTTCCACCGGGGATCCTGGAAACACCATATATTTT

D: TRBD1
J: TRBJ1-1
size: -
V: TRBV18
CDR3: CASSQGQGVEAFF
DNA: TGTGCCAGCTCACAAGGACAGGGGGTTGAAGCTTTCTTT

D: -
J: TRBJ1-1
size: once
V: TRBV2
CDR3: CASSAGGWSTEAFF
DNA: TGTGCCAGCAGTGCCGGGGGTTGGAGCACTGAAGCTTTCTTT

D: TRBD1
J: TRBJ2-7
size: -
V: TRBV5-4
CDR3: CASSSRDRANGEQYF
DNA: TGTGCCAGCAGCTCCCGGGACAGGGCAAACGGGGAGCAGTACTTC

D: -
J: TRBJ2-3
size: -
V: TRBV6-6
CDR3: CASRLEGGTDTQYF
DNA: TGTGCCAGCAGACTTGAGGGGGGCACAGATACGCAGTATTTT

D: -
J: TRBJ2-3
size: -
V: TRBV19
CDR3: CASSIGWGTDTQYF
DNA: TGTGCCAGTAGTATCGGGTGGGGCACAGATACGCAGTATTTT

D: -
J: TRBJ2-2
size: -
V: TRBV5-1
CDR3: CASNSGTSTGELFF
DNA: TGCGCCAGCAACTCCGGGACTTCCACCGGGGAGCTGTTTTTT

D: -
J: TRBJ2-3
size: -
V: TRBV3-1/TRBV3-2
CDR3: CASSQTRENPQYF
DNA: TGTGCCAGCAGCCAGACGAGGGAGAATCCGCAGTATTTT

D: TRBD1
J: TRBJ1-5
size: -
V: TRBV5-6
CDR3: CASTYRGSNQPQHF
DNA: TGTGCCAGCACCTACAGGGGTAGCAATCAGCCCCAGCATTTT

D: TRBD1
J: TRBJ1-1
size: few
V: TRBV6-5
CDR3: CASSRSGGTEAFF
DNA: TGTGCCAGCAGCCGATCAGGGGGTACTGAAGCTTTCTTT

D: -
J: TRBJ1-1
size: -
V: TRBV19
CDR3: CATMGLSKGDTEAFF
DNA: TGTGCCACTATGGGTTTATCAAAGGGGGACACTGAAGCTTTCTTT

D: TRBD2
J: TRBJ2-1
size: once
V: TRBV3-1/TRBV3-2
CDR3: CASGTAAGGNNEQFF
DNA: TGTGCCAGCGGTACGGCAGCGGGAGGGAACAATGAGCAGTTCTTC

D: -
J: TRBJ2-7
size: -
V: TRBV30
CDR3: CAWSGQDEQYF
DNA: TGTGCCTGGAGTGGCCAGGACGAGCAGTACTTC

D: -
J: TRBJ1-6
size: -
V: TRBV19
CDR3: CASSTDRKINSPLHF
DNA: TGTGCCAGTAGTACGGACAGAAAAATCAATTCACCCCTCCACTTT

D: TRBD2
J: TRBJ2-5
size: -
V: TRBV5-1
CDR3: CASSGPSGGAGETQYF
DNA: TGCGCCAGCAGCGGCCCTAGCGGGGGGGCCGGAGAGACCCAGTACTTC

D: -
J: TRBJ1-3
size: -
V: TRBV19
CDR3: CASSDRTFSSGNTIYF
DNA: TGTGCCAGTAGTGACAGAACCTTTTCCTCTGGAAACACCATATATTTT

D: -
J: TRBJ2-7
size: -
V: TRBV28
CDR3: CASSLSGEWYEQYF
DNA: TGTGCCAGCAGTTTATCCGGGGAGTGGTACGAGCAGTACTTC

D: -
J: TRBJ1-1
size: once
V: TRBV27
CDR3: CASVPVAENTEAFF
DNA: TGTGCCAGTGTCCCAGTAGCCGAGAACACTGAAGCTTTCTTT

D: -
J: TRBJ2-6
size: -
V: TRBV3-1/TRBV3-2
CDR3: CASSLQVSGANVLTF
DNA: TGTGCCAGCAGCCTGCAGGTTTCTGGGGCCAACGTCCTGACTTTC

D: TRBD1
J: TRBJ2-3
size: -
V: TRBV5-6
CDR3: CASSSTGQGGTDTQYF
DNA: TGTGCCAGCAGCTCCACTGGACAGGGCGGCACAGATACGCAGTATTTT

D: TRBD1
J: TRBJ1-1
size: -
V: TRBV7-3
CDR3: CASSLPGQGGAFF
DNA: TGTGCCAGCAGCTTACCCGGACAGGGGGGAGCTTTCTTT

D: TRBD1
J: TRBJ1-5
size: -
V: TRBV7-9
CDR3: CASSSVDRNSNQPQHF
DNA: TGTGCCAGCAGCTCGGTGGACAGGAATAGCAATCAGCCCCAGCATTTT

D: -
J: TRBJ1-2
size: -
V: TRBV4-2
CDR3: CASSQVGGNYGYTF
DNA: TGTGCCAGCAGCCAAGTCGGGGGGAACTATGGCTACACCTTC

D: TRBD1
J: TRBJ1-5
size: -
V: TRBV6-5
CDR3: CASSRTGGSNQPQHF
DNA: TGTGCCAGCAGCCGGACAGGGGGTAGCAATCAGCCCCAGCATTTT

D: -
J: TRBJ1-2
size: -
V: TRBV12-3/TRBV12-4
CDR3: CASSSGLGYTF
DNA: TGTGCCAGCAGTTCAGGGTTAGGCTACACCTTC

D: TRBD2
J: TRBJ2-3
size: -
V: TRBV5-1
CDR3: CASSLGRAGELDTQYF
DNA: TGCGCCAGCAGCTTGGGTCGAGCGGGAGAGTTAGATACGCAGTATTTT

D: TRBD2
J: TRBJ2-3
size: -
V: TRBV6-5
CDR3: CASARGSGAQYF
DNA: TGTGCCAGCGCAAGGGGAAGCGGGGCGCAGTATTTT

D: TRBD1
J: TRBJ1-2
size: once
V: TRBV19
CDR3: CASSLAGGRNNGYTF
DNA: TGTGCCAGTAGTTTAGCAGGGGGTCGGAATAATGGCTACACCTTC

D: TRBD2
J: TRBJ2-1
size: -
V: TRBV24-1
CDR3: CATSGWEERGSYNEQFF
DNA: TGTGCCACCAGTGGCTGGGAGGAGCGGGGCTCCTACAATGAGCAGTTCTTC